This T cell receptor (beta chain) was identified in a study of blood T cell repertoires in COVID-19. Study-wide context: Whether acute or convalescent, the COVID-19 samples came from the United States, Italy and Spain. PBMCs, B-cell-depleted T cells, or T cells were the source of the cDNA or gDNA that made up the material.

As originally analysed: Counts of nucleated cells, estimated from reference gene primer amplification, were obtained. The repertoire was sequenced with immunoSEQ multiplex PCR; TCRdb's copy has only in-frame clones and lacks some. V, J and clone size reflect that table, while D and trimming were determined from the DNA. This table has some 78,000 clones, approximately 90% appearing once. The CDR3 length is 12 residues. V lost 3 bases and J lost 4, with 6 bases in between. CDR1 is ENHRY, CDR2 SYGVKD, per germline. The origin of this receptor is a man aged 45 to 65 with active or convalescent COVID-19. The rearrangement uses TRBV10-3 and TRBJ1-2, with D tentatively TRBD1 (5 bases). Sequencing used peripheral blood. CDR3 coding DNA: TGTGCCATCAGTGACGGGGGCTATGGCTACACCTTC. Encoded protein: CAISDGGYGYTF.